This TCR beta chain is from a study of T cell changes during pregnancy in multiple sclerosis. Profiled with immunoSEQ multiplex PCR; TCRdb holds only in-frame clones, not every one. The sample has approximately 43,000 clones, over 85% seen once. V shed 5 bases and J shed 0 bases, with 8 bases lying between them. Germline CDR1 SGHRS, CDR2 YFSETQ. This CDR3 region has 13 residues. Only one count was recorded for this clone. V gene TRBV5-1 combines with J gene TRBJ1-1, with TRBD1 as a possible D gene (5 bases). The sequences come from CD8+ T cells from peripheral blood mononuclear cells, collected after pregnancy. The source of this sequence is a female donor with multiple sclerosis, enrolled in a pregnancy study. The CDR3 reads CASRQDMNTEAFF. CDR3 DNA sequence: TGCGCCAGCAGACAGGACATGAACACTGAAGCTTTCTTT.